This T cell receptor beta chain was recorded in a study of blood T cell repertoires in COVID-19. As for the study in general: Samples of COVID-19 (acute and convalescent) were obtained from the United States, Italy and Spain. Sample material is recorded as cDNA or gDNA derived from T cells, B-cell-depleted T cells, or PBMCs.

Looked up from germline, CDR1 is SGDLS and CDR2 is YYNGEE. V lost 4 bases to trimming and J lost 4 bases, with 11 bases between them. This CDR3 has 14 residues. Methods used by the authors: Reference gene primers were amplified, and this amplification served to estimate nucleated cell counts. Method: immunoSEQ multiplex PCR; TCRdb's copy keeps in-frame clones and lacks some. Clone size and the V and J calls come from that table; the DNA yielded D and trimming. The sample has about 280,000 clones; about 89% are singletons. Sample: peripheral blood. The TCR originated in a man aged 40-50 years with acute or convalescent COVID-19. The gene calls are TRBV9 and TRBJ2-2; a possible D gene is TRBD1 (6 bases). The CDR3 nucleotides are TGTGCCAGCAGCACCGGACAGTCCACCGGGGAGCTGTTTTTT. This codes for CASSTGQSTGELFF.